This TCR beta chain was captured by sequencing in a study of identical twins. TCRdb passed the 5' RACE reads through MiXCR, listing each CDR3 protein once. The table shows more than 1.5 million distinct CDR3 sequences, with around 33% occurring only once. After removal of 8 bases from V and 5 bases from J, the junction contained 6 bases not matched to a gene. The germline gives CDR1 SGHRS, CDR2 YFSETQ. This CDR3 region has 12 residues. The sequenced sample consisted of cord blood. The V gene is TRBV5-1, the J gene TRBJ1-1; 7 bases fit TRBD1. The TCR comes from a newborn girl in good health. For the CDR3, the DNA is TGCGCCAGTACCAGGGGGGGTACTGAAGCTTTCTTT. Its protein product is CASTRGGTEAFF.